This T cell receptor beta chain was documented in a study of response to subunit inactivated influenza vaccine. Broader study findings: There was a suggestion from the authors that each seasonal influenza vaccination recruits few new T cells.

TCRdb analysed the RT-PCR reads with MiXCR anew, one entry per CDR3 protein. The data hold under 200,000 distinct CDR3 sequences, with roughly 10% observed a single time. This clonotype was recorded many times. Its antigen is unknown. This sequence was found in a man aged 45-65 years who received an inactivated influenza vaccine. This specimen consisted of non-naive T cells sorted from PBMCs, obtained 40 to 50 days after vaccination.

CDR3 nucleotides: TGTGCCAGCTCAGAAAGCCAAGCCACAACTAATGAAAAACTGTTTTTT. Amino acid sequence: CASSESQATTNEKLFF. The chain links TRBV18 to TRBJ1-4; D ambiguous. CDR3 length equals 16 residues. CDR1 is KGHSH and CDR2 is LQKENI in the germline V gene. Deletions cut 5 bases from V and 0 bases from J, with 13 bases between.